This T cell receptor (beta chain) was sequenced during a study of cytomegalovirus exposure and HLA in healthy donors. 60 Vbeta and 13 Jbeta primers were used in PCR. Method: immunoSEQ multiplex PCR; TCRdb's copy keeps in-frame clones and lacks some. The data hold approximately 110,000 clones, with about 80% observed a single time. The ends were cut back, 4 bases at V and 1 base at J, with 4 bases in the middle. Germline V gene lookup returns CDR1 SGHVS and CDR2 FQNEAQ. CDR3 length: 12 residues. Healthy bone marrow donors made up the donors. Study results and caveats: Previous analysis showed most TCR beta V segments were productive about 87% or about 30% of the time.

A remark on this clone: The antigen is not known.

The specimen was PBMCs. The chain carries TRBV7-8 and TRBJ1-1; no clear D gene. This clonotype was sampled from a man aged 40-49 years in good health and CMV-seronegative. The CDR3 DNA is TGTGCCAGCAGCTCTACGAACACTGAAGCTTTCTTT. Its protein product is CASSSTNTEAFF.